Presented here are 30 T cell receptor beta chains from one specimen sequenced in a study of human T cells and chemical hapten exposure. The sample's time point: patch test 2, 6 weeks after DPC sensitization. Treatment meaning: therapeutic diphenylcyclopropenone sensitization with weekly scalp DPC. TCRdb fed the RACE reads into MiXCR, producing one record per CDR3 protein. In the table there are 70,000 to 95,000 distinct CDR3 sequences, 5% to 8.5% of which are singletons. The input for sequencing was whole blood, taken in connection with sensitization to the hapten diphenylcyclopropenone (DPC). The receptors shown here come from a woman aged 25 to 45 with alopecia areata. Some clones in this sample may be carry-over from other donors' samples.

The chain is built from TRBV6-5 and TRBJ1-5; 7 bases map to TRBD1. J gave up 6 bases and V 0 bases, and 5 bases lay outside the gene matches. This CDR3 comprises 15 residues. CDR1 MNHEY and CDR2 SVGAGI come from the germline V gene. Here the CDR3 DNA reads TGTGCCAGCAGTTACTCTCAGGGGGGCAGTCAGCCCCAGCATTTT. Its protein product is CASSYSQGGSQPQHF.

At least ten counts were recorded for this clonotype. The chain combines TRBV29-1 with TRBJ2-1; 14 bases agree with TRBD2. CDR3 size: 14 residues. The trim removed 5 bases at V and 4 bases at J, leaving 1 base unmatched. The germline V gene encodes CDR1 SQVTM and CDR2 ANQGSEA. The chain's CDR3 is CSVWTSGGYNEQFF. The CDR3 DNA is TGCAGCGTTTGGACTAGCGGGGGGTACAATGAGCAGTTCTTC.

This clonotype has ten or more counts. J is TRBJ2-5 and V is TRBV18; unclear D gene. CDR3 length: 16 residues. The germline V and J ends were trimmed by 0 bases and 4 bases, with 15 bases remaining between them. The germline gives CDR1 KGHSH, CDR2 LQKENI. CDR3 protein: CASSPPIPIWGETQYF. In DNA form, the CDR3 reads TGTGCCAGCTCACCACCCATCCCCATATGGGGAGAGACCCAGTACTTC.

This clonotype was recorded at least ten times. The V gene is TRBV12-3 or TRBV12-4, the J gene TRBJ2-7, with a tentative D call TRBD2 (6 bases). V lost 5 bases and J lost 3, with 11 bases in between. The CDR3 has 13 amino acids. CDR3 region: CASSKRVIYEQYF. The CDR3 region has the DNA TGTGCCAGCAGTAAGCGGGTCATCTACGAGCAGTACTTC.

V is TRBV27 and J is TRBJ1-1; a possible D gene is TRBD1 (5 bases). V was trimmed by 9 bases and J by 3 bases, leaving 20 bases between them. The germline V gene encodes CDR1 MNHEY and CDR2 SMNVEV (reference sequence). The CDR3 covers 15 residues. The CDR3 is CARRTGSQGDTEAFF. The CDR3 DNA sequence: TGTGCCAGGCGAACGGGATCCCAAGGGGACACTGAAGCTTTCTTT.

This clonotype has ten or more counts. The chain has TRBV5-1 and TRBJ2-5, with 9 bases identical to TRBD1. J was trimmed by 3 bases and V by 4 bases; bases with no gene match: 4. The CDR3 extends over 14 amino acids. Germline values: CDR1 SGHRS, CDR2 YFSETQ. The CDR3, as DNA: TGCGCCAGCAGCACCGGGACAGGGAAAGAGACCCAGTACTTC. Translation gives CASSTGTGKETQYF.

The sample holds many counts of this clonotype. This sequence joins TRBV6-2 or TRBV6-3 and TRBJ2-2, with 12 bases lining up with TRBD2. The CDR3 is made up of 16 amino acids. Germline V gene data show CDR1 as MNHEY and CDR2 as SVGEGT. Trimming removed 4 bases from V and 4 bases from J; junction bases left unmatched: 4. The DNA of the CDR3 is TGTGCCAGCAGTTTCGCGACTAGCGGGGGCACCGGGGAGCTGTTTTTT. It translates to CASSFATSGGTGELFF.

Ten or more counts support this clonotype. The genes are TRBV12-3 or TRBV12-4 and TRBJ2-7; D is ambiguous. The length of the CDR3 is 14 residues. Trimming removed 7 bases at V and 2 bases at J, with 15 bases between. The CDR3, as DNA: TGTGCCAGCAACCTCGGGCCTGGGCCCTACGAGCAGTACTTC. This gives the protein CASNLGPGPYEQYF.

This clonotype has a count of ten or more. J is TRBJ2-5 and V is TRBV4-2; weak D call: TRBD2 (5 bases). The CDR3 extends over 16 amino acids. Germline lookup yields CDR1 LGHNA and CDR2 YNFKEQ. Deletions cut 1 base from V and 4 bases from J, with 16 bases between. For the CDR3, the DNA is TGTGCCAGCAGCCAAGGGGAGAAGGGCGCCGCAGAGACCCAGTACTTC. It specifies CASSQGEKGAAETQYF.

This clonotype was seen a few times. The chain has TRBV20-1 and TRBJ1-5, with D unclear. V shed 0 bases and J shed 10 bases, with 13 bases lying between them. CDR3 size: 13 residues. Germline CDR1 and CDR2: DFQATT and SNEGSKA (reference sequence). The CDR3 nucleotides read TGCAGTGCTAGAGATATTCTAGGAGAACCCCAGCATTTT. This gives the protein CSARDILGEPQHF.

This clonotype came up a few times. CDR3 residues: CASIENSPLINYGYTF. CDR3 DNA: TGTGCCAGCATAGAGAACAGCCCCCTAATTAACTATGGCTACACCTTC. The rearrangement uses TRBV2 and TRBJ1-2; D remains ambiguous. In germline, CDR1 is SNHLY, CDR2 FYNNEI. This CDR3 comprises 16 residues. The V and J ends lost 7 bases and 1 base respectively, with 19 bases between them.

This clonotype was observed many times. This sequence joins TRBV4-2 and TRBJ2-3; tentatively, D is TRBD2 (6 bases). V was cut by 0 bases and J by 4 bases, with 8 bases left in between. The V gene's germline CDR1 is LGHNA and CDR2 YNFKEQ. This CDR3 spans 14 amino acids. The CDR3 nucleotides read TGTGCCAGCAGCCAAGATGGCGGGGCAGATACGCAGTATTTT. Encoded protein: CASSQDGGADTQYF.

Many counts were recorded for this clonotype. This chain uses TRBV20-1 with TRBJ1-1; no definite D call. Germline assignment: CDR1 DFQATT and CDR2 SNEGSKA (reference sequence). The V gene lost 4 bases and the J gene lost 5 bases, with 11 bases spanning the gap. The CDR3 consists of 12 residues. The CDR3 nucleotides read TGCAGTGCTAACCCGCGCCGTACTGAAGCTTTCTTT. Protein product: CSANPRRTEAFF.

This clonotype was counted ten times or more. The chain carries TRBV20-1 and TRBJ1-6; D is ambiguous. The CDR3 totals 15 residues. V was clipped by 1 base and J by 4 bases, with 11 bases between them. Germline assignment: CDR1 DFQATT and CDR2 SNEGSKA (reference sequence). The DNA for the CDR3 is TGCAGTGCTAGAGTTGGAGTCGGGTATAATTCACCCCTCCACTTT. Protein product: CSARVGVGYNSPLHF.

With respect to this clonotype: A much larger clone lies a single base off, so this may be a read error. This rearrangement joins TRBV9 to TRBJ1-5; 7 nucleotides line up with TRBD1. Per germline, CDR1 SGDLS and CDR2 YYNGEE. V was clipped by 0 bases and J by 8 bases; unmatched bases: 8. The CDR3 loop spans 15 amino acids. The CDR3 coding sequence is TGTGCCAGCAGCGTAGATACAGGGGCTAATAAGCCCCAGCATTTT. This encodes CASSVDTGANKPQHF.

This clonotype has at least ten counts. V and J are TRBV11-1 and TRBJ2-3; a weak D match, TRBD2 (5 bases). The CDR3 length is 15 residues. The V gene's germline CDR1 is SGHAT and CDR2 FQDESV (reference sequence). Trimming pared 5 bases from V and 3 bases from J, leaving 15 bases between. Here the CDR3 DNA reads TGTGCCAGCAGCGTGCCCCCGAGAGGGACAGATACGCAGTATTTT. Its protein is CASSVPPRGTDTQYF.

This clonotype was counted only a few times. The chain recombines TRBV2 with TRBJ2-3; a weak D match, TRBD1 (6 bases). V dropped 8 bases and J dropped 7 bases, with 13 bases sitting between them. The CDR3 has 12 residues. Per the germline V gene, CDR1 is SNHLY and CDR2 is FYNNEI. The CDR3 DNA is TGTGCCAGCTACTCAGGGGTGAATACGCAGTATTTT. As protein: CASYSGVNTQYF. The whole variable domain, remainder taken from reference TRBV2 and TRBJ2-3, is EPEVTQTPSHQVTQMGQEVILRCVPISNHLYFYWYRQILGQKVEFLVSFYNNEISEKSEIFDDQFSVERPDGSNFTLKIRSTKLEDSAMYFCASYSGVNTQYFGPGTRLTVL.

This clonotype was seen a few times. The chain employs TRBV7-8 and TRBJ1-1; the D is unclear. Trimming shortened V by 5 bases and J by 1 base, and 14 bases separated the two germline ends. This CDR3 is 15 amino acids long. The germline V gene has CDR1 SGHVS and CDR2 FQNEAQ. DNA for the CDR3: TGTGCCAGCAGCCCCTACACCTTTCAGAACACTGAAGCTTTCTTT. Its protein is CASSPYTFQNTEAFF.

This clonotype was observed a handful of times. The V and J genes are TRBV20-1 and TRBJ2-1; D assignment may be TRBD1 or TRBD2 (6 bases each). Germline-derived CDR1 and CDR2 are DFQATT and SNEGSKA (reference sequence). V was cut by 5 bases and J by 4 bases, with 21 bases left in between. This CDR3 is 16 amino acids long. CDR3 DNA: TGCAGTGCTGATGGACTTGTGGGGGGCGGTTACAATGAGCAGTTCTTC. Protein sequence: CSADGLVGGGYNEQFF.

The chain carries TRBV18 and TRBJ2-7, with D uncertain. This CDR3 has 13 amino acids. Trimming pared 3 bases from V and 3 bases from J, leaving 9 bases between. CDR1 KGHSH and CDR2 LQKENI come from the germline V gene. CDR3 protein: CASSPGSIYEQYF. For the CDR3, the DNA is TGTGCCAGCTCACCCGGCTCGATCTACGAGCAGTACTTC.

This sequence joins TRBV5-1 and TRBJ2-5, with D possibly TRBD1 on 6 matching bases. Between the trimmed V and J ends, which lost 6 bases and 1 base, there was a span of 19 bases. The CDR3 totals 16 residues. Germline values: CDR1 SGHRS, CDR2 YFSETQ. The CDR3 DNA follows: TGCGCCAGCACAAACCGGGACACTCATCCCCAAGAGACCCAGTACTTC. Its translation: CASTNRDTHPQETQYF.

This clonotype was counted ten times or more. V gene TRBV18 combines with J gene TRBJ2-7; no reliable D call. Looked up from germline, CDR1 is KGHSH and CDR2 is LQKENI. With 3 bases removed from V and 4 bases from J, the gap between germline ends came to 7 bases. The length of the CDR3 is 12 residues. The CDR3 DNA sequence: TGTGCCAGCTCACCGGCCGGGTACGAGCAGTACTTC. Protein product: CASSPAGYEQYF.

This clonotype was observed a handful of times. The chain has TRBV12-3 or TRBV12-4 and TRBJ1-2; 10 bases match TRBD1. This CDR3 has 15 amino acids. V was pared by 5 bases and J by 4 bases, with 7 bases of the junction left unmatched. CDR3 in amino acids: CASSPTTGGGYGYTF. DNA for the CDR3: TGTGCCAGCAGTCCAACGACAGGGGGCGGCTATGGCTACACCTTC.

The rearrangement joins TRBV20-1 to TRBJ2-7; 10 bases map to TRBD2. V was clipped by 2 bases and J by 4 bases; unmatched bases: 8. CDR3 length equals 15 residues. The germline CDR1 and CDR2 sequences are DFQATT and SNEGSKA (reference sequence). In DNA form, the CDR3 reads TGCAGTGCTAGAAAAAGCGGGGGGGCCTTTTACGAGCAGTACTTC. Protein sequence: CSARKSGGAFYEQYF.

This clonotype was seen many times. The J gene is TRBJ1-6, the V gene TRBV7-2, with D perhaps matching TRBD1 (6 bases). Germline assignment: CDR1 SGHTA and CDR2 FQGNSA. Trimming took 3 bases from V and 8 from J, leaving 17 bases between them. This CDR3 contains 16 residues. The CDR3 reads CASSLWGPGADSPLHF. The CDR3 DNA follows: TGTGCCAGCAGCTTGTGGGGGCCAGGGGCGGATTCACCCCTCCACTTT.

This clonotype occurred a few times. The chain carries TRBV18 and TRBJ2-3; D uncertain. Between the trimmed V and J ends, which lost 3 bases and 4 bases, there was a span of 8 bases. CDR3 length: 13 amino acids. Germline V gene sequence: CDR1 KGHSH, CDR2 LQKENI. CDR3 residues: CASSPLTADTQYF. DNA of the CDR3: TGTGCCAGCTCACCCCTAACCGCAGATACGCAGTATTTT.

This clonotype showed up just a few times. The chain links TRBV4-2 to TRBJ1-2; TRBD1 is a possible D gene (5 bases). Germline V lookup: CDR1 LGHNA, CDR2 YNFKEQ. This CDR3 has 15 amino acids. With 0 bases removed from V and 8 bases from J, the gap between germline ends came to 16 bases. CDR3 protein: CASSQDGTAAQGYTF. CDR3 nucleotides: TGTGCCAGCAGCCAAGATGGGACTGCCGCCCAGGGCTACACCTTC.

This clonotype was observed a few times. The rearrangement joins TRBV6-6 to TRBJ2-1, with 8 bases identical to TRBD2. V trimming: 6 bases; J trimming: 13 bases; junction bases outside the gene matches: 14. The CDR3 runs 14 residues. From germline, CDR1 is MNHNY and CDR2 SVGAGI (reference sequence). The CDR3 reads CASRGVGAGGNQFF. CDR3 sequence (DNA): TGTGCCAGCAGGGGCGTCGGGGCGGGGGGCAATCAGTTCTTC.

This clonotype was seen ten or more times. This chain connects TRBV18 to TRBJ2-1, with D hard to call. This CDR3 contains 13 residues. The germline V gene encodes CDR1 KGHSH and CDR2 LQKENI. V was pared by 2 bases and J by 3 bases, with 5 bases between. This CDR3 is CASSPSVYNEQFF. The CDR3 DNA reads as TGTGCCAGCTCACCATCAGTCTACAATGAGCAGTTCTTC.

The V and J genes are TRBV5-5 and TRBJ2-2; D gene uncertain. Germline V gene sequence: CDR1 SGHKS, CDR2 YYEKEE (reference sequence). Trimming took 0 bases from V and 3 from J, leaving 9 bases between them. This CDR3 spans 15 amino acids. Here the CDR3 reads CASSLAPLDTGELFF. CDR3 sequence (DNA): TGTGCCAGCAGCTTGGCTCCCTTGGACACCGGGGAGCTGTTTTTT.